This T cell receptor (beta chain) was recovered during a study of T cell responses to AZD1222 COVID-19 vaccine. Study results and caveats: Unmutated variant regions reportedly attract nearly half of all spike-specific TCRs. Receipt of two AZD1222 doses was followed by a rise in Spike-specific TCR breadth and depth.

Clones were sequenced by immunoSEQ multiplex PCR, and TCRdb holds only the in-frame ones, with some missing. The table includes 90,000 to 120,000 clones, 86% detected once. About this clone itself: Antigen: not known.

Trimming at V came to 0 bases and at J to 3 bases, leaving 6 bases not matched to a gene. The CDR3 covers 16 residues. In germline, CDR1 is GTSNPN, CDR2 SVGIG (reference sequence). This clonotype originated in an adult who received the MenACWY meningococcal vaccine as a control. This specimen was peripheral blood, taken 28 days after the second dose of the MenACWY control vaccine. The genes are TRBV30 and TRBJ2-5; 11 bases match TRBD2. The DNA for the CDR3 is TGTGCCTGGAGTGTCGGGCTAGCGGGGGGAGAAGAGACCCAGTACTTC. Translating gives CAWSVGLAGGEETQYF.